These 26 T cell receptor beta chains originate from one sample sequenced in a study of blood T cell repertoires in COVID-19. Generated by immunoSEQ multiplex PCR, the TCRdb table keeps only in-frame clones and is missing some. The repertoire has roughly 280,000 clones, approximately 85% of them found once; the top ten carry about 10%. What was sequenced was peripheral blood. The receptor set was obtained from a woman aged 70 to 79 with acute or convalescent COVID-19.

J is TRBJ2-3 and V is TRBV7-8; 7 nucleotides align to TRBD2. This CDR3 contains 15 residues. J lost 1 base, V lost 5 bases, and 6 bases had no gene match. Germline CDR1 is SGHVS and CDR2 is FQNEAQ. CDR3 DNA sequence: TGTGCCAGCAGCCTCGGGGGGTTTGGCACAGATACGCAGTATTTT. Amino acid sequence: CASSLGGFGTDTQYF.

This CDR3 reads CASSPQDNQPQHF. CDR3 bases: TGTGCCAGCAGTCCGCAGGATAATCAGCCCCAGCATTTT. The gene calls are TRBV6-5 and TRBJ1-5; D is undetermined. Trimming took 5 bases from V and 4 from J, leaving 9 bases between them. Looked up from germline, CDR1 is MNHEY and CDR2 is SVGAGI. The CDR3 consists of 13 residues.

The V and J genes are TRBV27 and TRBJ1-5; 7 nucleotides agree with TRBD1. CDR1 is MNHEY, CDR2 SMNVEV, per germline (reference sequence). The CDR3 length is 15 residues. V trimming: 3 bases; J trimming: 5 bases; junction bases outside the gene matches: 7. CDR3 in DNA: TGTGCCAGCAGTTTCCGAGGGGACAGTCATCAGCCCCAGCATTTT. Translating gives CASSFRGDSHQPQHF.

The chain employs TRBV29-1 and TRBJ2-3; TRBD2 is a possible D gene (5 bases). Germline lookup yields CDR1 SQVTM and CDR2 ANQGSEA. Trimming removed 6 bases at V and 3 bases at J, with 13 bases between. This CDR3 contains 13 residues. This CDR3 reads CSVGSTRTDTQYF. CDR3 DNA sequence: TGCAGCGTGGGGAGTACTAGGACAGATACGCAGTATTTT.

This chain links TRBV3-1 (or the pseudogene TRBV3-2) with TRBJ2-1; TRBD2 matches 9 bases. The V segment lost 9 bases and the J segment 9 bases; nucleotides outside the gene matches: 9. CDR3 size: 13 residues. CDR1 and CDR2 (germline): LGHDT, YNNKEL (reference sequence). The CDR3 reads CASGSGGNGEQFF. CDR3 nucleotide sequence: TGTGCCAGTGGCAGCGGGGGGAATGGTGAGCAGTTCTTC.

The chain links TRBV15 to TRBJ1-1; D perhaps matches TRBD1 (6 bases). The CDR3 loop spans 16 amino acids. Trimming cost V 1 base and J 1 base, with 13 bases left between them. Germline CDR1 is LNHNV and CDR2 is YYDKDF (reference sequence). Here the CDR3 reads CATSRAGRGPNTEAFF. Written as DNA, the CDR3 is TGTGCCACCAGCAGAGCGGGGCGGGGGCCGAACACTGAAGCTTTCTTT.

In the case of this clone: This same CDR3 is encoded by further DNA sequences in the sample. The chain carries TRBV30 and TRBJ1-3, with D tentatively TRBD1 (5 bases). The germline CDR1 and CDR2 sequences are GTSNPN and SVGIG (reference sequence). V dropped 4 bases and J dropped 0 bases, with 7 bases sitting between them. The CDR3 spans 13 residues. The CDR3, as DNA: TGTGCCTGGACCGGGGGCTCTGGAAACACCATATATTTT. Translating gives CAWTGGSGNTIYF.

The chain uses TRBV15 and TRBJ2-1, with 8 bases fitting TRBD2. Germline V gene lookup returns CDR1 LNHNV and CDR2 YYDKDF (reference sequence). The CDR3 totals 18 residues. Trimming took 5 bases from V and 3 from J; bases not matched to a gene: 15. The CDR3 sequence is CATSPTSQRGNFYNEQFF. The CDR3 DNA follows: TGTGCCACCAGCCCGACCTCGCAGCGGGGGAACTTCTACAATGAGCAGTTCTTC.

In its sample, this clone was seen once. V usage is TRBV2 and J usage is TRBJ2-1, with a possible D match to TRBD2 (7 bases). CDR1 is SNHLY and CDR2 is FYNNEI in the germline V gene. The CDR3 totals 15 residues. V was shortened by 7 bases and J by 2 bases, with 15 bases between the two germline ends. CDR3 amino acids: CASKGGGYPYNEQFF. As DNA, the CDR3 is TGTGCCAGCAAGGGGGGAGGGTACCCCTACAATGAGCAGTTCTTC.

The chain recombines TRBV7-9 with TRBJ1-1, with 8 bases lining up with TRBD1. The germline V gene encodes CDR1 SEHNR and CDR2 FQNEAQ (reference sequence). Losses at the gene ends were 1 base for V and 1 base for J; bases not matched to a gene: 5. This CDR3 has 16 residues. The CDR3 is CASSLDRGIPNTEAFF. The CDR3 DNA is TGTGCCAGCAGCTTAGACAGGGGGATACCGAACACTGAAGCTTTCTTT.

The CDR3 DNA is TGTGCCAGCAGCGTTTCGGGGAGGCTACAAGAGACCCAGTACTTC. It translates to CASSVSGRLQETQYF. This chain uses TRBV9 with TRBJ2-5, with D perhaps matching TRBD2 (6 bases). CDR3 length equals 15 residues. V was pared by 2 bases and J by 2 bases, with 13 bases between. Germline-derived CDR1 and CDR2 are SGDLS and YYNGEE.

CDR3 residues: CASSQSTSGGETQYF. The DNA for the CDR3 is TGTGCCAGCAGCCAATCAACTAGCGGGGGAGAGACCCAGTACTTC. The gene calls are TRBV3-1 (or the pseudogene TRBV3-2) and TRBJ2-5; 11 bases map to TRBD2. The germline V gene has CDR1 LGHDT and CDR2 YNNKEL (reference sequence). With V trimmed by 2 bases and J by 4 bases, 3 bases remained unmatched. The CDR3 totals 15 residues.

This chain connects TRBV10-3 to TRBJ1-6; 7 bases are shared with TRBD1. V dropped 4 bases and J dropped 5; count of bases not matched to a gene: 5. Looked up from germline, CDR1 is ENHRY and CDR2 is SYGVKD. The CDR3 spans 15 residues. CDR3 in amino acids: CAISAGQLDNSPLHF. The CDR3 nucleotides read TGTGCCATCAGTGCGGGACAGCTGGATAATTCACCCCTCCACTTT.

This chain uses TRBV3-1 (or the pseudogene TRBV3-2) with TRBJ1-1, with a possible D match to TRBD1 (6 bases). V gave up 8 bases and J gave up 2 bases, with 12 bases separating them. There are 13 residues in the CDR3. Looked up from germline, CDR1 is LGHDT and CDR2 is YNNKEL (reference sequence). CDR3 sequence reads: CASSYRANTEAFF. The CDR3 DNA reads TGTGCCAGCTCGTACAGGGCCAACACTGAAGCTTTCTTT.

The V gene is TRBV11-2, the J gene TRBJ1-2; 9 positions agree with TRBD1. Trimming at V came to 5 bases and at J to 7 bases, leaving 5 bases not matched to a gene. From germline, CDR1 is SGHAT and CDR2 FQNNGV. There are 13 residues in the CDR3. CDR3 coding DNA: TGTGCCAGCAGCCCACAGGGGGCAGTTGGCTACACCTTC. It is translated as CASSPQGAVGYTF.

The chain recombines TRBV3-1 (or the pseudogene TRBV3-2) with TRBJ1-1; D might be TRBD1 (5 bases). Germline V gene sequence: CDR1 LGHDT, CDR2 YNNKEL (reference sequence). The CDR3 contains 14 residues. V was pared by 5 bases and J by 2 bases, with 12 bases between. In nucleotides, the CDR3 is TGTGCCAGCAGCGGGGGGAAGGCCAACACTGAAGCTTTCTTT. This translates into CASSGGKANTEAFF.

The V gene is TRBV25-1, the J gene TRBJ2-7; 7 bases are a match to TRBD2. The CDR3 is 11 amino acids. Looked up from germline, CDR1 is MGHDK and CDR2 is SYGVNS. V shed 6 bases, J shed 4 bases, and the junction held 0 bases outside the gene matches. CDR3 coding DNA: TGTGCCAGCAGCGGGGGGTACGAGCAGTACTTC. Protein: CASSGGYEQYF.

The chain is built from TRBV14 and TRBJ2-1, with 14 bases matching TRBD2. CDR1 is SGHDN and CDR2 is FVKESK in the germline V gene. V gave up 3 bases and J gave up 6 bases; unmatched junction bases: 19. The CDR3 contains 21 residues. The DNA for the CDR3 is TGTGCCAGCAGCCATCCCACTCGACTAGCGGGGGGGCCCTACCGTCTCAATGAGCAGTTCTTC. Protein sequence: CASSHPTRLAGGPYRLNEQFF. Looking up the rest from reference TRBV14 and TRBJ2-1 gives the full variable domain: EAGVTQFPSHSVIEKGQTVTLRCDPISGHDNLYWYRRVMGKEIKFLLHFVKESKQDESGMPNNRFLAERTGGTYSTLKVQPAELEDSGVYFCASSHPTRLAGGPYRLNEQFFGPGTRLTVL.

CDR3 nucleotides: TGTGCCAGCAGCTTGTCAGCGGGGACTAATGAAAAACTGTTTTTT. It is translated as CASSLSAGTNEKLFF. The gene calls are TRBV7-9 and TRBJ1-4; D not resolved. In germline, CDR1 is SEHNR, CDR2 FQNEAQ (reference sequence). Between the trimmed V and J ends, which lost 3 bases and 2 bases, there was a span of 10 bases. The CDR3 is 15 amino acids.

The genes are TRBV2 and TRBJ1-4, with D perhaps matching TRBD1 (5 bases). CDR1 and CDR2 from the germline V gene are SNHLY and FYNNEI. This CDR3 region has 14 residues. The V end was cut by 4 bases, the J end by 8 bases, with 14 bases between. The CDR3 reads CASSVVGEREKLFF. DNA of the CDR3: TGTGCCAGCAGTGTAGTAGGGGAACGCGAAAAACTGTTTTTT.

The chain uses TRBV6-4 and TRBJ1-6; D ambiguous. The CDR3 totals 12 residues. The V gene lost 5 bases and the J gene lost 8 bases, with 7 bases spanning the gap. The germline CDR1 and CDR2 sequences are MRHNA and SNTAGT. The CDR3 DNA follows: TGTGCCAGCAGTTGGGAGGATTCACCCCTCCACTTT. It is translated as CASSWEDSPLHF.

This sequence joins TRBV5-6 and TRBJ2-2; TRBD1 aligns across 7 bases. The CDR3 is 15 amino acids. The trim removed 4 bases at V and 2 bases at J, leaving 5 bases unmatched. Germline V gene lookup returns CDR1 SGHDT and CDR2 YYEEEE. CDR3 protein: CASSLGGTNTGELFF. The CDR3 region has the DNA TGTGCCAGCAGCCTAGGGGGCACTAACACCGGGGAGCTGTTTTTT.

Here the CDR3 DNA reads TGTGCCAGCAGCTTGTCTAGCGGGGGAAACAACCCCTACGAGCAGTACTTC. Amino acid sequence: CASSLSSGGNNPYEQYF. The gene calls are TRBV11-2 and TRBJ2-7, with 10 bases identical to TRBD2. CDR3 size: 17 residues. Trimming at V came to 3 bases and at J to 2 bases, leaving 10 bases not matched to a gene. Germline lookup yields CDR1 SGHAT and CDR2 FQNNGV.

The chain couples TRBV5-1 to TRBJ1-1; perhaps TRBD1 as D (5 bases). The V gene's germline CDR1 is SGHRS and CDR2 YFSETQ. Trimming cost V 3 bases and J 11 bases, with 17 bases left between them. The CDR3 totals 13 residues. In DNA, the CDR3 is TGCGCCAGCAGCTCCCTACTGGGGGAGGGGGCTTTCTTT. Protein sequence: CASSSLLGEGAFF. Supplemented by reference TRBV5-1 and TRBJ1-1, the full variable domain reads KAGVTQTPRYLIKTRGQQVTLSCSPISGHRSVSWYQQTPGQGLQFLFEYFSETQRNKGNFPGRFSGRQFSNSRSEMNVSTLELGDSALYLCASSSLLGEGAFFGQGTRLTVV.

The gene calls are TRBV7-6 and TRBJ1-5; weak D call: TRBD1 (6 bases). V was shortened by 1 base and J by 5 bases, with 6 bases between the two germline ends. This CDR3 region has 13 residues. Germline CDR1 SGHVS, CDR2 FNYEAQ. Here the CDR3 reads CASSLDRDQPQHF. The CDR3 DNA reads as TGTGCCAGCAGCTTAGACAGGGATCAGCCCCAGCATTTT.

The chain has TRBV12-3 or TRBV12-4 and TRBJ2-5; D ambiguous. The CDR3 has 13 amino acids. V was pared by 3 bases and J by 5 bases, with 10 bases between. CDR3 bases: TGTGCCAGCAGTTTGTGGGTGAGGGAGACCCAGTACTTC. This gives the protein CASSLWVRETQYF.